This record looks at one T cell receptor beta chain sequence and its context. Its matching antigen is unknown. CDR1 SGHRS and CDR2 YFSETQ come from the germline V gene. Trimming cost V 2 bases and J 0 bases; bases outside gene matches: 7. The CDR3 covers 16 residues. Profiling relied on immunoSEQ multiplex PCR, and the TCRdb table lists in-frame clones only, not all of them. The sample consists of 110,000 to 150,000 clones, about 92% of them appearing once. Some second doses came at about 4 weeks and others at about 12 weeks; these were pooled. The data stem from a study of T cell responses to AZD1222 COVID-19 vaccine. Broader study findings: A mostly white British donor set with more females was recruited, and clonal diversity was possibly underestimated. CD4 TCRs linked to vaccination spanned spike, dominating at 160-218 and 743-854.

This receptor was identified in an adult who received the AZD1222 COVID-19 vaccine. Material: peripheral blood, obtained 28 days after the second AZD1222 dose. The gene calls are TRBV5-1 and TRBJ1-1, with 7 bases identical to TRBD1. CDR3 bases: TGCGCCAGCAGCTTAAATCGGGACAGATTGAACACTGAAGCTTTCTTT. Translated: CASSLNRDRLNTEAFF.